This TCR beta chain was recorded in a study of blood T cell repertoires in COVID-19. The CDR3 runs 12 residues. Germline assignment: CDR1 SGHRS and CDR2 YFSETQ. V was shortened by 4 bases and J by 0 bases, with 4 bases between the two germline ends. TCRdb keeps only in-frame clones here, not all; method: immunoSEQ multiplex PCR. The sample lists 150,000 to 200,000 clones; around 80% were seen once. Adults between roughly 18 and 95 years of age took part from about two dozen US areas. Clinical histories supplied by participants themselves formed the basis of cohort assignment. A COVID-19 case had been met by exposed participants during the 2 weeks before study entry. This clone was picked up one time.

The gene calls are TRBV5-1 and TRBJ1-2, with unresolved D. The TCR originated in a man aged 55 to 70 who had been exposed to COVID-19. Sequences were obtained from PBMCs or T cells enriched from blood (not recorded which). The DNA of the CDR3 is TGCGCCAGCAGCCTTGCTAACTATGGCTACACCTTC. Translating gives CASSLANYGYTF.